This section outlines one T cell receptor (beta chain) sequence together with its context. V was clipped by 6 bases and J by 12 bases; unmatched bases: 11. The CDR3 runs to 13 residues. From germline, CDR1 is LGHNT and CDR2 FRNRAP. The data are from a study of blood T cell repertoires in COVID-19. Methods used by the authors: Amplification with reference gene primers provided the estimates of nucleated cell counts. Using immunoSEQ multiplex PCR, the repertoire was profiled, and TCRdb retains in-frame clones only, with some absent. That table gives V, J and clone size, and the DNA gave D and trimming. The repertoire holds fewer than 400,000 clones, with roughly 85% as singletons. The cohort comprised adults aged 18 to 89 years residing in about 25 US areas. Participants' own reports of clinical history determined their cohort assignment. Resolution of symptoms, clearance, or two negative PCRs was present in recovered Cohort 3 donors.

This chain joins TRBV12-5 and TRBJ2-1, with 7 bases lining up with TRBD1. This TCR was sampled from a man under 40 who had recovered from COVID-19. The sample taken for sequencing was PBMCs or T cells enriched from blood (not recorded which). CDR3 sequence (DNA): TGTGCTAGTGGCCCGGGCAACAGGGGTTCGCAGTTCTTC. Amino acids: CASGPGNRGSQFF.